This TCR beta chain was sequenced during a study of CD4 T cells in relation to SARS-CoV-2 and coronaviruses. As to this clone: As yet, its antigen is unknown.

General study findings and limits: Pre-pandemic and post-infection samples never came from the same donor.

The data were produced by immunoSEQ multiplex PCR, yet TCRdb's version contains in-frame clones alone and is incomplete. Of about 36,000 clones in the sample, around three quarters were seen once. Trimming took 5 bases from V and 0 from J, leaving 17 bases between them. The CDR3 contains 16 residues. Germline V gene sequence: CDR1 SGDLS, CDR2 YYNGEE. The specimen sequenced was memory CD4+ T cells from PBMCs, cultured in vitro. The rearrangement links TRBV9 to TRBJ1-1, with D uncertain. This TCR was recovered from an adult with COVID-19. CDR3 sequence reads: CASRSSPGSLNTEAFF. In DNA, the CDR3 is TGTGCCAGCAGGTCCTCCCCGGGCAGCCTGAACACTGAAGCTTTCTTT.